The T cell receptor (beta chain) described here comes from a study of blood T cell repertoires in COVID-19. Across the whole study: Sites across the United States, Italy and Spain contributed samples from acute and convalescent COVID-19. Sample material is recorded as cDNA or gDNA derived from T cells, B-cell-depleted T cells, or PBMCs.

Per the authors' pipeline: Reference gene primers were amplified, and this amplification served to estimate nucleated cell counts. Sequencing used immunoSEQ multiplex PCR; TCRdb keeps in-frame clones, though not all of them. D and trimming were read from the DNA, whereas the V and J calls and clone size are those reported in that table. Of 45,000 or so clones detected, approximately 70% appear once; the ten largest clones hold under 75%. The V and J ends lost 0 bases and 7 bases respectively, with 22 bases between them. The CDR3 has 18 residues. Germline V gives CDR1 MGHRA, CDR2 YSYEKL. Specimen: peripheral blood. This sequence originates from a man older than 75 with acute or convalescent COVID-19. The genes are TRBV4-1 and TRBJ2-1; perhaps TRBD2 as D (5 bases). CDR3 residues: CASSQDVYGERRTNEQFF. The CDR3 DNA reads as TGCGCCAGCAGCCAAGATGTGTATGGTGAGCGGAGAACGAATGAGCAGTTCTTC.